The source of this T cell receptor (beta chain) is a study of Ad26.COV2.S vaccination and SARS-CoV-2 variants. As for the study in general: Intramuscularly, Ad26.COV2.S was given either once or twice, 56 days apart. Findings of the study overall: Assessments of TCR breadth and depth may have underestimated the total T cell responses. Substantial breadth was reportedly displayed by spike-specific CD8+ and CD4+ T cell responses after vaccination.

Sequencing used immunoSEQ multiplex PCR; TCRdb keeps in-frame clones, though not all of them. Of 400,000 to 450,000 clones in the sample, about nine tenths were seen once. Concerning this clone itself: Antigen specificity is unknown.

Treatment described: about 20 received Ad26.COV2.S at low or high dose, single or two shots; 5 received placebo; per-sample allocation not given. Collection of the samples took place on day 63 after the first injection of vaccine or placebo. Its platform was an Ad26 vector, and its expressed antigen was Wuhan-strain SARS-CoV-2 spike. The origin of this receptor is a person aged 18 to 65 who received the Ad26.COV2.S COVID-19 vaccine or a placebo. The source was peripheral blood, collected in a trial of Ad26.COV2.S vaccine versus placebo.

The CDR3 protein is CASSLSGRDEQFF. The CDR3 bases are TGTGCCAGCAGCTTGTCCGGGCGGGATGAGCAGTTCTTC. The rearrangement links TRBV5-6 to TRBJ2-1; D might be TRBD2 (5 bases). Germline lookup yields CDR1 SGHDT and CDR2 YYEEEE. The CDR3 spans 13 residues. The ends were cut back, 1 base at V and 8 bases at J, with 10 bases in the middle. Full variable domain (remainder filled in from reference TRBV5-6 and TRBJ2-1): DAGVTQSPTHLIKTRGQQVTLRCSPKSGHDTVSWYQQALGQGPQFIFQYYEEEERQRGNFPDRFSGHQFPNYSSELNVNALLLGDSALYLCASSLSGRDEQFFGPGTRLTVL.